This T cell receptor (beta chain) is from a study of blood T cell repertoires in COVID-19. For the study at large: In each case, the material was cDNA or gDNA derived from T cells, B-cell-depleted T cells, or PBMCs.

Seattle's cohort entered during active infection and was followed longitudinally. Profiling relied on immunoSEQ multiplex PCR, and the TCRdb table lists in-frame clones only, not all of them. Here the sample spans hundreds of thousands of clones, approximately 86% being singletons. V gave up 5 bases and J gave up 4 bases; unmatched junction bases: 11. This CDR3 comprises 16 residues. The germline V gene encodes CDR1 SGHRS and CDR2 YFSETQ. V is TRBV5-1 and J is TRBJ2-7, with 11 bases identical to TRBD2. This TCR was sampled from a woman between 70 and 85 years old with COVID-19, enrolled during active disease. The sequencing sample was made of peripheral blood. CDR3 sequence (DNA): TGCGCCAGCAGTCCCCGGGGGACTAGCGGTAGATACGAGCAGTACTTC. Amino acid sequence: CASSPRGTSGRYEQYF.